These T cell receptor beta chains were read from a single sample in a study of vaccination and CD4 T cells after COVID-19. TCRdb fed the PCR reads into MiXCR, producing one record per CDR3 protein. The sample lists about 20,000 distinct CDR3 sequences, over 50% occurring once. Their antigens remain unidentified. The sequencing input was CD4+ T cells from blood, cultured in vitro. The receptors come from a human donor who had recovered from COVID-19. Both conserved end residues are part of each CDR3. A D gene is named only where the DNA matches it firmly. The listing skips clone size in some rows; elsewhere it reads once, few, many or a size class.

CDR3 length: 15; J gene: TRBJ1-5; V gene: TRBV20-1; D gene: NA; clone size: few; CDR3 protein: CSARGQEVGNQPQHF; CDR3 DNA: TGCAGTGCTAGGGGTCAAGAGGTGGGCAATCAGCCCCAGCATTTT
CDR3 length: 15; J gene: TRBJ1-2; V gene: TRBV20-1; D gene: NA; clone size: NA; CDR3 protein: CSARDPKDPNYGYTF; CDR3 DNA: TGCAGTGCTAGAGATCCGAAAGATCCTAACTATGGCTACACCTTC
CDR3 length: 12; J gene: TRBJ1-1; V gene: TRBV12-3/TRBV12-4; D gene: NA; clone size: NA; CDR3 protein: CASSFEGTEAFF; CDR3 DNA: TGTGCCAGCAGTTTCGAGGGCACTGAAGCTTTCTTT
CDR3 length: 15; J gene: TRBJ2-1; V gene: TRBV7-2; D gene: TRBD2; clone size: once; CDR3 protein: CASSSLAGGYNEQFF; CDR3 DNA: TGTGCCAGCAGCTCTCTAGCGGGGGGGTACAATGAGCAGTTCTTC
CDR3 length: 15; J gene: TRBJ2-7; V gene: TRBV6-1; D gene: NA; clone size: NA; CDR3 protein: CASSELMSGPYEQYF; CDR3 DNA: TGTGCCAGCAGTGAACTCATGTCAGGCCCCTACGAGCAGTACTTC
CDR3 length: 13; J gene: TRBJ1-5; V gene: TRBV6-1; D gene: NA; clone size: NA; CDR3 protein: CASSALVGQPQHF; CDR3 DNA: TGTGCCAGCAGTGCCTTGGTTGGTCAGCCCCAGCATTTT
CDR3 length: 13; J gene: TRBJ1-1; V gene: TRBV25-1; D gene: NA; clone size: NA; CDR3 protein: CASSEWGNTEAFF; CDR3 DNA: TGTGCCAGCAGTGAATGGGGTAACACTGAAGCTTTCTTT
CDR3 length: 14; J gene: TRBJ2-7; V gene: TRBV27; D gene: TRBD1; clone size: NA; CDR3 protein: CASSPQGAAYEQYF; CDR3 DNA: TGTGCCAGCAGTCCGCAGGGGGCAGCCTACGAGCAGTACTTC
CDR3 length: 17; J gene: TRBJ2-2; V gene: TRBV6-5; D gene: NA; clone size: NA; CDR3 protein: CASSYSPPTAPTGELFF; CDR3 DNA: TGTGCCAGCAGTTACTCCCCTCCGACAGCCCCCACCGGGGAGCTGTTTTTT
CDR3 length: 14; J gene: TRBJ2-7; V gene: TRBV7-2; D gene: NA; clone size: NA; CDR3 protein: CASSRNQGRGEQYF; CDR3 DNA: TGTGCCAGCAGCCGGAATCAGGGTAGGGGTGAGCAGTACTTC
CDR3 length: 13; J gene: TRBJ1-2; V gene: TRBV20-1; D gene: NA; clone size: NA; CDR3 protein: CSARVDSSYGYTF; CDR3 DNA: TGCAGTGCTAGAGTGGACAGTAGCTATGGCTACACCTTC
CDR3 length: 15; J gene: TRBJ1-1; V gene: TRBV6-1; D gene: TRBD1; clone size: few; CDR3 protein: CASSLEGAVNTEAFF; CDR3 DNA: TGTGCCAGCAGCCTAGAGGGGGCGGTGAACACTGAAGCTTTCTTT
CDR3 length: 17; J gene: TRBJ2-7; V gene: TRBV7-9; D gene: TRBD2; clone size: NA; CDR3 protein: CASSLELTSGTSYEQYF; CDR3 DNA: TGTGCCAGCAGCTTAGAACTAACTAGCGGGACCTCCTACGAGCAGTACTTC
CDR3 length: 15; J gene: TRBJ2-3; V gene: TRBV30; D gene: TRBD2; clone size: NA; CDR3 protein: CAWRLAGGVTDTQYF; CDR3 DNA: TGTGCCTGGAGATTAGCGGGAGGGGTCACAGATACGCAGTATTTT
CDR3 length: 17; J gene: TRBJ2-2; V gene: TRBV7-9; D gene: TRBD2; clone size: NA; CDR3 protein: CASSPPRGSPNTGELFF; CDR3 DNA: TGTGCCAGCAGCCCCCCCCGCGGGAGTCCCAACACCGGGGAGCTGTTTTTT
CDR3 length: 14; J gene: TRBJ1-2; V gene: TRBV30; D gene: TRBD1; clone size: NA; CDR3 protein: CAWSANIGQGGYTF; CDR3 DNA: TGTGCCTGGAGTGCCAACATTGGACAGGGTGGCTACACCTTC
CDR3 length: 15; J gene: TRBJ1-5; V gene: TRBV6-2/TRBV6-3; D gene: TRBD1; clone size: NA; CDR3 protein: CASSNRDRYNQPQHF; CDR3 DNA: TGTGCCAGCAGCAACCGGGACAGGTACAATCAGCCCCAGCATTTT
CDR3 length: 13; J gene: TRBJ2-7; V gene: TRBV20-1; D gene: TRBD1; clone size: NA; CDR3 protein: CSARDGTGYEQYF; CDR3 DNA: TGCAGTGCTAGAGATGGGACAGGCTACGAGCAGTACTTC
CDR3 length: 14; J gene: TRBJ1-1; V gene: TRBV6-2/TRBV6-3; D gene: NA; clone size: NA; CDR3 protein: CASRPRQRGTEAFF; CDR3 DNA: TGTGCCAGCAGACCCCGACAGAGGGGGACTGAAGCTTTCTTT
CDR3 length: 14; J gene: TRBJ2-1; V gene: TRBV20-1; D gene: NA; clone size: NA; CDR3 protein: CSATLSGTYNEQFF; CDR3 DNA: TGCAGTGCTACCCTAAGCGGAACCTACAATGAGCAGTTCTTC
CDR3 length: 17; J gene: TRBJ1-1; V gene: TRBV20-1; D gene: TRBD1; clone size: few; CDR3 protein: CSATNEVGGSPYTEAFF; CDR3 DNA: TGCAGTGCTACCAATGAAGTAGGGGGCTCCCCCTACACTGAAGCTTTCTTT
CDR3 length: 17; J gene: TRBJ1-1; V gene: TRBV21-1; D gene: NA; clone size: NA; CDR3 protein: CASSKGGRGPMNTEAFF; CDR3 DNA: TGTGCCAGCAGCAAAGGAGGCAGGGGGCCGATGAACACTGAAGCTTTCTTT
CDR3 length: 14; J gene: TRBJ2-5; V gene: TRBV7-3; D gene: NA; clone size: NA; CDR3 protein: CASSLESGYGTQYF; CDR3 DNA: TGTGCCAGCAGCTTGGAATCAGGTTACGGGACCCAGTACTTC
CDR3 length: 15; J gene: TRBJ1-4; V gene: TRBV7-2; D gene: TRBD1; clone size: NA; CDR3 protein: CASSFGTGMREKLFF; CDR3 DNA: TGTGCCAGCAGCTTCGGGACAGGGATGCGGGAAAAACTGTTTTTT
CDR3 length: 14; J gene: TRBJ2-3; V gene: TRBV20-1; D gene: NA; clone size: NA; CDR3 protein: CSAPGTDSTDTQYF; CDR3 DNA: TGCAGTGCCCCCGGGACGGATAGCACAGATACGCAGTATTTT
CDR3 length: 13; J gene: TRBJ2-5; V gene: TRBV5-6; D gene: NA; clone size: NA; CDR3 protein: CASSSGRRVTQYF; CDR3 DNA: TGTGCCAGCAGCTCGGGTCGTCGGGTGACCCAGTACTTC
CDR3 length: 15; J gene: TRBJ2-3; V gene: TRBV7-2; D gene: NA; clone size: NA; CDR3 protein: CASSPGVGVTDTQYF; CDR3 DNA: TGTGCCAGCAGCCCAGGGGTGGGGGTCACAGATACGCAGTATTTT
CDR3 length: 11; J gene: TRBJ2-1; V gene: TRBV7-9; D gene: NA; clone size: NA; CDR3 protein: CASSKRNEQFF; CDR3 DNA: TGTGCCAGCAGTAAAAGGAATGAGCAGTTCTTC
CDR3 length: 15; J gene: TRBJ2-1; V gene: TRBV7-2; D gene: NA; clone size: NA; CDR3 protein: CASSLGRPAYNEQFF; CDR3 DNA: TGTGCCAGCAGCTTAGGACGGCCAGCTTACAATGAGCAGTTCTTC
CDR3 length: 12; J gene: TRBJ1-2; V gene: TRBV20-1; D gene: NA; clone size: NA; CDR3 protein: CSASGRNYGYTF; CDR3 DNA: TGCAGTGCTAGCGGTAGAAACTATGGCTACACCTTC
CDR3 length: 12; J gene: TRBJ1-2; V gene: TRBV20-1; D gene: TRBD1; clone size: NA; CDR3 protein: CSALQGGGGYTF; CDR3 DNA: TGCAGTGCTCTTCAGGGGGGAGGTGGCTACACCTTC
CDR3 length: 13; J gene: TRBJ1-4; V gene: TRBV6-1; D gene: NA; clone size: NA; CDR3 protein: CASTWDGNEKLFF; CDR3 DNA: TGTGCCAGCACCTGGGACGGCAATGAAAAACTGTTTTTT
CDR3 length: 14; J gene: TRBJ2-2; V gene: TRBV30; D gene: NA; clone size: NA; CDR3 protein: CAWTRVGVPGELFF; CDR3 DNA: TGTGCCTGGACGAGGGTGGGTGTCCCCGGGGAGCTGTTTTTT
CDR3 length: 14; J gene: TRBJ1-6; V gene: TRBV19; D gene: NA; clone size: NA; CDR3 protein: CASSEVLGNSPLHF; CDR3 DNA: TGTGCCAGTAGTGAGGTACTCGGTAATTCACCCCTCCACTTT
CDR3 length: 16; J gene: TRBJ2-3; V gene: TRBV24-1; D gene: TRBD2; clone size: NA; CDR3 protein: CATSDPTSGSTDTQYF; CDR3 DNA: TGTGCCACCAGTGATCCCACTAGCGGCAGCACAGATACGCAGTATTTT
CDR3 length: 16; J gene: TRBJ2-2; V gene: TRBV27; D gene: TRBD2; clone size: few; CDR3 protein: CASSPAGRVDTGELFF; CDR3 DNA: TGTGCCAGCAGTCCCGCTGGGAGGGTCGACACCGGGGAGCTGTTTTTT
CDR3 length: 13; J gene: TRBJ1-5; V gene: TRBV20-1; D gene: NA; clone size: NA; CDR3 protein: CSAREGARQPQHF; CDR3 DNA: TGCAGTGCTAGAGAGGGGGCGCGGCAGCCCCAGCATTTT
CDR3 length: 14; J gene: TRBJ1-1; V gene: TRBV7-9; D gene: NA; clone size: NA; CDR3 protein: CASRTRDLNTEAFF; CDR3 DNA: TGTGCCAGCAGAACCAGGGATTTGAACACTGAAGCTTTCTTT
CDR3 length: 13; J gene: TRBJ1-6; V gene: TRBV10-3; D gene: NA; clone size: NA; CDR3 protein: CAIRRDTSAPLHF; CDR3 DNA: TGTGCCATCAGGAGGGACACTTCTGCACCCCTCCACTTT
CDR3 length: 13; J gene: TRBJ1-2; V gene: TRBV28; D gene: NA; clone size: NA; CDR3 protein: CASSHDRSSGYTF; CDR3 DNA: TGTGCCAGCAGCCACGACAGGAGTAGCGGCTACACCTTC
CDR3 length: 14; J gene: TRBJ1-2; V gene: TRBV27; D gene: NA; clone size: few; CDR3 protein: CASSFWGPNYGYTF; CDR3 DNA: TGTGCCAGCAGTTTCTGGGGGCCCAACTATGGCTACACCTTC
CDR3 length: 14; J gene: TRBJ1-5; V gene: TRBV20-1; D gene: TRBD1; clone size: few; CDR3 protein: CSASPTGLNQPQHF; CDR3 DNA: TGCAGTGCTAGCCCGACAGGGCTTAATCAGCCCCAGCATTTT
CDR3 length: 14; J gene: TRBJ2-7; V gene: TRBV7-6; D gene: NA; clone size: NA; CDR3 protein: CASSQDSSSGKQYF; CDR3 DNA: TGTGCTAGCAGCCAGGACAGTAGTTCCGGGAAGCAGTACTTC
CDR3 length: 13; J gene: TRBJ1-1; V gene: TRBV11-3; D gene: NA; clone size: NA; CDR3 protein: CASSLLGASEAFF; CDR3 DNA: TGTGCCAGCAGCTTACTAGGGGCGAGTGAAGCTTTCTTT
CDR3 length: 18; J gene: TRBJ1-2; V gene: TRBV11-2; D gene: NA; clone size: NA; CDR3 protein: CASSLGLVHTERSYGYTF; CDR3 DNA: TGTGCCAGCAGCTTAGGGTTGGTGCACACTGAACGAAGCTATGGCTACACCTTC
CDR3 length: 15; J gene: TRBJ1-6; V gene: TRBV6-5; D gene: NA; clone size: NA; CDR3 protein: CASSYPGAGNSPLHF; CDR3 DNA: TGTGCCAGCAGTTACCCGGGGGCCGGTAATTCACCCCTCCACTTT